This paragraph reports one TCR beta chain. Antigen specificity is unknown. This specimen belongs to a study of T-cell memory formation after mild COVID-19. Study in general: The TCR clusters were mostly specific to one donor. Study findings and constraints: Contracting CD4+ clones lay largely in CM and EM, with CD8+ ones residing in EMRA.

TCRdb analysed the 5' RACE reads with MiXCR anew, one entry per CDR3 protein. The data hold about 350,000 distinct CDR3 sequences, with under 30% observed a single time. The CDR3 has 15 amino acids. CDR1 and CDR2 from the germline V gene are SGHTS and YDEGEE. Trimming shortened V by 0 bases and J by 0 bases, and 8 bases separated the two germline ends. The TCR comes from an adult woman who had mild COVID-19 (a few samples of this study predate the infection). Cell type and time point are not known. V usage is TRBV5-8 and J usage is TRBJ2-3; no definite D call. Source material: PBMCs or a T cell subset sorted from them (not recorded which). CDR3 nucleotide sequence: TGTGCCAGCAGCTTGGCGCCACCTAGCACAGATACGCAGTATTTT. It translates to CASSLAPPSTDTQYF. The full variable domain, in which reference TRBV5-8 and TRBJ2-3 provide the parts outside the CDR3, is EAGVTQSPTHLIKTRGQQATLRCSPISGHTSVYWYQQALGLGLQFLLWYDEGEERNRGNFPPRFSGRQFPNYSSELNVNALELEDSALYLCASSLAPPSTDTQYFGPGTRLTVL.